The subject of this entry is one T cell receptor beta chain. It has no known antigen specificity. No clone much larger than this one lies a single base away; base qualities are absent. CDR1 and CDR2 were assigned from the germline V gene as SGHAT and FQNNGV. V was cut back by 1 base and J by 0 bases, leaving a gap of 10 bases between them. The CDR3, cysteine through phenylalanine, is 16 amino acids long. CDR3 DNA only is kept here, 48 bases in frame from base 1. Using the immunoSEQ hsTCRbeta Kit, TCR beta CDR3 regions were sequenced from DNA. The published analysis was carried out like this. The ImmunoSEQ Analyzer was used to analyse the TCR sequencing data. T cell clonality was defined as 1 minus Pielou's evenness, as computed on productive rearrangements. To measure T cell diversity, the inverse Simpson index was applied to productive templates. T cell density was TCR beta template counts normalized to usable DNA, estimated by amplifying and sequencing housekeeping genes. Two-sided Kruskal-Wallis tests were used to compare TCR metrics between histologic stages. The clones in this table, taken by TCRdb from immuneACCESS, are in-frame only. Not every clone is retained; where verified, under half of the shortfall comes from an unresolved V gene, and the cause of the rest is unknown. That table is the source of V, J and clone size, and D and trimming were worked out from the DNA. The sample yields about 11,000 clones; around 81% were counted once. The ten largest clones add up to about 4% of the sample.

Between about 2013 and 2017, the patients underwent resection in either Japan or China. The histologic diagnosis of each case was independently confirmed on H&E slides by two lung cancer pathologists. For nucleic acid extraction, premalignant or tumor cells were enriched by macro-dissection following pathologic assessment. FFPE tissue was used for DNA isolation with the AllPrep DNA/RNA FFPE Kit. The data were obtained in a study of immune evolution from preneoplasia to lung adenocarcinoma (TCRdb year 2021). Turning to the overall study: HLA loss of heterozygosity was seen in approximately 6.7%, 15% and 36% of AIS, MIA and ADC lesions, and in no AAH lesions. The study profiled immune contexture across lung adenocarcinoma precursors and invasive adenocarcinoma using immune gene expression, TCR sequencing and multiplex immunofluorescence. Resected precursor lesions (AAH, AIS, MIA) and invasive adenocarcinomas were compared with paired morphologically normal lung tissue. The sample size was set by how many specimens were available, not by a prior power calculation. The immune data were integrated with whole exome sequencing and methylation data from the same cohort of nodules. A total of under 60 patients with pulmonary nodules who underwent surgical resection were included in the overall cohort. The TCR sequencing data were obtained from about 47 patients. The study reported that more than 85 samples were used for TCR sequencing. POLYSOLVER was used to infer class I HLA alleles from exome data, and LOHHLA was used to detect allele-specific HLA loss.

General study outcomes and caveats: Top T cell clone frequencies were highest in normal lung and appeared to decrease progressively from AAH through AIS, MIA and invasive adenocarcinoma. Compared with EGFR-mutant or double wild-type lesions, KRAS-mutant nodules had the highest T cell clonality. The findings reflected association rather than direct causation, and larger cohorts with long-term follow-up and longitudinal biopsies were considered necessary. Clonality was highest in normal lung, while later-stage lesions appeared to show lower clonality but higher T cell density and diversity. All patients were from Japan and China, so applicability to Western populations was uncertain.

This chain is built from TRBV11-2 and TRBJ2-4; a tentative D match to TRBD1 spans 6 bases. The sequence was collected from a person aged 60 to 85 with lung adenocarcinoma. The sequencing sample was made of FFPE minimally invasive lung adenocarcinoma tissue. Explained via the paper, the cell subset or site label denotes: micro-invasive lung adenocarcinoma (MIA). This receptor has the CDR3 CASSLGTALAKNIQYF. The bases are TGTGCCAGCAGCTTAGGGACAGCTCTAGCCAAAAACATTCAGTACTTC.